The 9 T cell receptor beta chains presented below share a single source sample, sequenced in a study of cytomegalovirus exposure and HLA in healthy donors. This PCR relied on a set of 60 Vbeta primers and 13 Jbeta primers. Data came from immunoSEQ multiplex PCR; TCRdb stores just in-frame clones and leaves some out. This table holds more than 95,000 clones, approximately 69% found once. Sequences were obtained from PBMCs. The receptors shown here come from a man aged 25-45 years in good health and CMV-seronegative.

This rearrangement joins TRBV7-2 to TRBJ2-7; the D is unclear. V dropped 5 bases and J dropped 0 bases, with 11 bases sitting between them. Germline lookup yields CDR1 SGHTA and CDR2 FQGNSA. CDR3 length equals 14 residues. The CDR3 DNA reads as TGTGCCAGCAGCCCCCGACACAGCTCCTACGAGCAGTACTTC. Protein: CASSPRHSSYEQYF. Drawing the rest from reference TRBV7-2 and TRBJ2-7, the complete variable domain is GAGVSQSPSNKVTEKGKDVELRCDPISGHTALYWYRQSLGQGLEFLIYFQGNSAPDKSGLPSDRFSAERTGGSVSTLTIQRTQQEDSAVYLCASSPRHSSYEQYFGPGTRLTVT.

This chain joins TRBV19 and TRBJ2-3; D is undetermined. CDR3 size: 14 residues. Trimming removed 5 bases at V and 1 base at J, with 10 bases between. CDR1 and CDR2 (germline): LNHDA, SQIVND (reference sequence). In DNA form, the CDR3 reads TGTGCCAGTAGTCCCCCCCGGGGCACAGATACGCAGTATTTT. This translates into CASSPPRGTDTQYF.

Only a few counts were recorded for this clone. The V and J genes are TRBV10-3 and TRBJ2-7, with 9 bases matching TRBD2. Trimming cost V 0 bases and J 3 bases; bases outside gene matches: 6. The germline CDR1 and CDR2 sequences are ENHRY and SYGVKD. The CDR3 consists of 16 residues. The chain's CDR3 is CAISESRASGIYEQYF. The DNA of the CDR3 is TGTGCCATCAGTGAGTCGAGGGCTAGCGGGATCTACGAGCAGTACTTC.

This chain connects TRBV5-4 to TRBJ1-5; D unresolved. CDR3 length: 13 amino acids. Germline CDR1 reads SGHNT; CDR2 reads YYREEE (reference sequence). V was clipped by 0 bases and J by 9 bases, with 10 bases between them. CDR3 residues: CASSLGFGGPQHF. The CDR3, as DNA: TGTGCCAGCAGCTTGGGGTTCGGAGGGCCCCAGCATTTT.

Comments on this clone: At one end, the junction sequence differs from germline, possibly due to a read error. The rearrangement joins TRBV7-2 to TRBJ2-6, with TRBD1 matching over 11 bases. Germline lookup yields CDR1 SGHTA and CDR2 FQGNSA. The length of the CDR3 is 17 residues. The CDR3 is CASSRTGGHSGANVLTF. Written as DNA, the CDR3 is TGTGCCAGCAGCAGGACAGGGGGCCATTCTGGGGCCAACGTCCTAACTTTC.

The chain is built from TRBV7-9 and TRBJ1-5, with D possibly matching TRBD1 (6 bases). In germline, CDR1 is SEHNR, CDR2 FQNEAQ (reference sequence). The CDR3 consists of 17 residues. Trimming removed 5 bases from V and 0 bases from J, with 17 bases in between. CDR3 region: CASSLGTRTDSNQPQHF. The CDR3 DNA reads TGTGCCAGCAGCCTAGGGACAAGGACAGATAGCAATCAGCCCCAGCATTTT.

This clone has a handful of counts. This CDR3 is also generated by other DNA sequences in the sample. This rearrangement joins TRBV14 to TRBJ2-7; TRBD2 matches 12 bases. Per germline, CDR1 SGHDN and CDR2 FVKESK. This CDR3 has 15 amino acids. V gave up 4 bases and J gave up 3 bases; unmatched junction bases: 4. In DNA form, the CDR3 reads TGTGCCAGCAGCCCTTCGACTAGCGGGAGCTACGAGCAGTACTTC. Its protein product is CASSPSTSGSYEQYF.

This rearrangement joins TRBV27 to TRBJ2-6, with unresolved D. This CDR3 is built from 15 residues. Germline values: CDR1 MNHEY, CDR2 SMNVEV (reference sequence). V shed 3 bases and J shed 0 bases, with 6 bases lying between them. CDR3 region: CASSLRRSGANVLTF. The CDR3, as DNA: TGTGCCAGCAGTTTGAGGCGCTCTGGGGCCAACGTCCTGACTTTC.

The chain links TRBV29-1 to TRBJ1-2; D not resolved. This CDR3 has 13 residues. Germline V gene data show CDR1 as SQVTM and CDR2 as ANQGSEA. V was pared by 2 bases and J by 4 bases, with 11 bases between. Here the CDR3 DNA reads TGCAGCGTTGAAAGGCGAGGGTTCTATGGCTACACCTTC. Residues: CSVERRGFYGYTF.